These 11 T cell receptor beta chains were all obtained from the same sample, sequenced in a study of blood T cell repertoires in COVID-19. Generated by immunoSEQ multiplex PCR, the TCRdb table keeps only in-frame clones and is missing some. Among about 210,000 clones, over 80% were seen once, and the ten largest hold approximately 3%. The sequencing input was PBMCs or T cells enriched from blood (not recorded which). These receptors all come from a woman in her 30s who had been exposed to COVID-19.

The chain employs TRBV9 and TRBJ2-2, with 8 bases matching TRBD1. Germline V gene lookup returns CDR1 SGDLS and CDR2 YYNGEE. The CDR3 is 16 residues long. V lost 3 bases to trimming and J lost 1 base; unmatched junction nucleotides: 5. The CDR3, as DNA: TGTGCCAGCAGCGCACTAGGGACAGGGAACACCGGGGAGCTGTTTTTT. This encodes CASSALGTGNTGELFF.

This chain joins TRBV28 and TRBJ1-2; TRBD1 aligns across 7 bases. CDR3 length: 15 amino acids. V lost 3 bases, J lost 4 bases, and 8 bases stayed unmatched. Germline V gene lookup returns CDR1 MDHEN and CDR2 SYDVKM. The CDR3 DNA is TGTGCCAGCAGTTTGATGGCAGGGGGACGCTATGGCTACACCTTC. This codes for CASSLMAGGRYGYTF.

The genes are TRBV19 and TRBJ1-6, with 7 positions matching TRBD1. Germline CDR1 and CDR2: LNHDA and SQIVND (reference sequence). The V gene end was trimmed by 10 bases and the J gene end by 4 bases; junction bases not matched to a gene: 7. The CDR3 spans 14 residues. For the CDR3, the DNA is TGTGCCACTGGACAGGTCTTTTATAATTCACCCCTCCACTTT. Protein sequence: CATGQVFYNSPLHF.

This clone was counted a single time. The chain has TRBV19 and TRBJ2-3; D gene ambiguous. This CDR3 has 14 amino acids. Trimming cost V 2 bases and J 3 bases, with 9 bases left between them. The germline gives CDR1 LNHDA, CDR2 SQIVND (reference sequence). The DNA for the CDR3 is TGTGCCAGTAGTATATCGGAGAGTACAGATACGCAGTATTTT. This sequence encodes CASSISESTDTQYF.

The rearrangement uses TRBV19 and TRBJ1-1; 8 bases match TRBD1. Germline CDR1 is LNHDA and CDR2 is SQIVND (reference sequence). This CDR3 comprises 13 residues. Unmatched junction bases numbered 6, after V lost 5 bases and J lost 7 bases. The CDR3 is CASSSQGAHEAFF. The CDR3 DNA reads TGTGCCAGTAGTTCCCAGGGGGCGCATGAAGCTTTCTTT.

This chain uses TRBV4-1 with TRBJ2-7; tentative D call: TRBD2 (6 bases). Germline CDR1 and CDR2: MGHRA and YSYEKL. Trimming took off 0 bases at V and 3 bases at J, with 12 bases between the two ends. The CDR3 consists of 15 residues. The CDR3 reads CASSQERRAGYEQYF. The DNA of the CDR3 is TGCGCCAGCAGCCAAGAGCGACGAGCGGGCTACGAGCAGTACTTC.

The chain combines TRBV6-2 or TRBV6-3 with TRBJ2-1; possible D gene TRBD2, 5 bases. The CDR3 covers 16 residues. V lost 6 bases, J lost 2 bases, and 17 bases lay in between. From germline, CDR1 is MNHEY and CDR2 SVGEGT. The CDR3 loop is CASSLSRSEAYNEQFF. CDR3 coding DNA: TGTGCCAGCAGCCTAAGTCGGTCGGAGGCCTACAATGAGCAGTTCTTC.

The chain employs TRBV29-1 and TRBJ2-1, with TRBD2 identical over 7 bases. Germline loops: CDR1 SQVTM, CDR2 ANQGSEA. V was clipped by 7 bases and J by 4 bases; unmatched bases: 10. The CDR3 spans 14 residues. For the CDR3, the DNA is TGCAGCGCGGCGGGGGAACTTTTTTACAATGAGCAGTTCTTC. Translation: CSAAGELFYNEQFF.

This chain joins TRBV7-8 and TRBJ2-2, with 8 bases that match TRBD2. Germline V gives CDR1 SGHVS, CDR2 FQNEAQ. Trimming cost V 6 bases and J 4 bases; bases outside gene matches: 7. CDR3 length equals 15 residues. The CDR3 coding sequence is TGTGCCAGCAGTACCCGGGCGGGGGGCACCGGGGAGCTGTTTTTT. Amino acid sequence: CASSTRAGGTGELFF.

The genes are TRBV29-1 and TRBJ1-1; no reliable D call. Germline CDR1 SQVTM, CDR2 ANQGSEA. The V end lost 6 bases, the J end lost 4 bases, and 9 bases lay between the germline ends. CDR3 length: 11 amino acids. The CDR3 sequence: CSVQSGTEAFF. CDR3 coding DNA: TGCAGCGTACAGTCAGGCACTGAAGCTTTCTTT.

CDR3 nucleotide sequence: TGTGCCAGCAGTCCCACCCAGGGGATCATCTATGGCTACACCTTC. It codes for CASSPTQGIIYGYTF. The chain has TRBV6-5 and TRBJ1-2, with D possibly matching TRBD1 (6 bases). This CDR3 is built from 15 residues. V was trimmed by 5 bases and J by 4 bases, leaving 17 bases between them. CDR1 and CDR2 from the germline V gene are MNHEY and SVGAGI.